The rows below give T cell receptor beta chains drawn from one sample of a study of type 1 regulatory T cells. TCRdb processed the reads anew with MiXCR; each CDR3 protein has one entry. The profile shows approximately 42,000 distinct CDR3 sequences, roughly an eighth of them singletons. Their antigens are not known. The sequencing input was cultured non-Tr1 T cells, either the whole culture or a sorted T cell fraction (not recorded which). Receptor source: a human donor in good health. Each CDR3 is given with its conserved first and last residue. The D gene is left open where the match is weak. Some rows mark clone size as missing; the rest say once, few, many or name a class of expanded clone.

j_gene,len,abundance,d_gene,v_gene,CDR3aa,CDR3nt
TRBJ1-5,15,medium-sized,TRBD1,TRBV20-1,CSARRGGISNQPQHF,TGCAGTGCTAGAAGAGGGGGCATAAGCAATCAGCCCCAGCATTTT
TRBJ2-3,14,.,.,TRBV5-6,CASSLLGDLDTQYF,TGTGCCAGCAGCTTGCTGGGGGACCTGGATACGCAGTATTTT
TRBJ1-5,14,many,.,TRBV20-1,CSARDRAVNQPQHF,TGCAGTGCTAGAGATAGGGCTGTTAATCAGCCCCAGCATTTT
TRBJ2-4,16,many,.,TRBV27,CASSGLDAVAKNIQYF,TGTGCCAGCAGTGGACTGGACGCGGTGGCCAAAAACATTCAGTACTTC
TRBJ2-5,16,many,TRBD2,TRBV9,CASSVGLAGVEETQYF,TGTGCCAGCAGCGTAGGACTAGCGGGAGTGGAAGAGACCCAGTACTTC
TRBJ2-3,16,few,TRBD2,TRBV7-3,CASSPGTSGNTDTQYF,TGTGCCAGCAGCCCCGGGACTAGCGGAAACACAGATACGCAGTATTTT
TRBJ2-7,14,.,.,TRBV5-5,CASSSRQIAYEQYF,TGTGCCAGCAGCTCCCGACAGATCGCCTACGAGCAGTACTTC
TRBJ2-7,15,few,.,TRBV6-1,CASSEWGLRSYEQYF,TGTGCCAGCAGTGAATGGGGGCTGCGCTCCTACGAGCAGTACTTC
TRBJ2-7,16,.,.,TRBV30,CAWSVPSGHISYEQYF,TGTGCCTGGAGTGTACCAAGTGGGCACATCTCCTACGAGCAGTACTTC
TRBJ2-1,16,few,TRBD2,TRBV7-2,CASSNHLAGGGNEQFF,TGTGCCAGCAGCAACCATCTAGCGGGGGGTGGGAATGAGCAGTTCTTC
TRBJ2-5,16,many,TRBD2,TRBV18,CASSRGVAGDGETQYF,TGTGCCAGCTCACGGGGAGTAGCGGGAGACGGGGAGACCCAGTACTTC
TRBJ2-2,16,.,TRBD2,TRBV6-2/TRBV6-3,CASIEPGGRTAGELFF,TGTGCCAGCATCGAACCGGGGGGGAGAACCGCCGGGGAGCTGTTTTTT
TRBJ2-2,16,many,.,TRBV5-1,CASRQRVAANTGELFF,TGCGCCAGCAGACAGAGGGTAGCGGCGAACACCGGGGAGCTGTTTTTT
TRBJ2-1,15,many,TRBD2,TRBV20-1,CSAAAGTSGSNEQFF,TGCAGTGCGGCTGCCGGGACTAGCGGGAGCAATGAGCAGTTCTTC
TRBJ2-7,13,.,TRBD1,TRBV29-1,CSVSTGVSYEQYF,TGCAGCGTGTCGACAGGGGTCTCCTACGAGCAGTACTTC
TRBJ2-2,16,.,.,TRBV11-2,CASSQRGIANTGELFF,TGTGCCAGCAGCCAACGAGGAATCGCGAACACCGGGGAGCTGTTTTTT
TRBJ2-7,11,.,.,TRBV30,CASRTSYEQYF,TGTGCGTCCCGGACCTCCTACGAGCAGTACTTC
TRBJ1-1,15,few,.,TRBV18,CASSPLQGLNTEAFF,TGTGCCAGCTCACCCCTGCAAGGATTGAACACTGAAGCTTTCTTT
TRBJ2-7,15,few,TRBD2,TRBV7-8,CASSRGAGIHYEQYF,TGTGCCAGCAGCCGCGGAGCGGGAATCCACTACGAGCAGTACTTC
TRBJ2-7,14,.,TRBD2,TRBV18,CASSSASGSDEQYF,TGTGCCAGCTCATCGGCTAGCGGGAGCGACGAGCAGTACTTC
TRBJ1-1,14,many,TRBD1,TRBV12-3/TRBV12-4,CASSRRQGDTEAFF,TGTGCCAGCAGTCGCAGACAGGGGGACACTGAAGCTTTCTTT
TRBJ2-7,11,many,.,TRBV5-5,CASSSLYEQYF,TGTGCCAGCAGCTCCCTCTACGAGCAGTACTTC
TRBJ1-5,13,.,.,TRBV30,CAWSLRGNQPQHF,TGTGCCTGGAGTTTGAGGGGGAATCAGCCCCAGCATTTT
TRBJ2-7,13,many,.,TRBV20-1,CSASKPGWGEQYF,TGCAGTGCTTCAAAGCCTGGATGGGGCGAGCAGTACTTC
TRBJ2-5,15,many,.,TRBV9,CASSQMGLVGETQYF,TGTGCCAGCAGTCAGATGGGGTTGGTCGGGGAGACCCAGTACTTC
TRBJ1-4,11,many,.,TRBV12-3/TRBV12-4,CASSLGGQLFF,TGTGCCAGCAGTTTAGGGGGCCAACTGTTTTTT
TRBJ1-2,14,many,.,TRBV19,CASEDRRMIYGYTF,TGTGCCAGTGAGGACAGAAGAATGATCTATGGCTACACCTTC
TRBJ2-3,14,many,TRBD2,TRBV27,CASSPGTRADTQYF,TGTGCCAGCAGTCCCGGGACTAGAGCAGATACGCAGTATTTT
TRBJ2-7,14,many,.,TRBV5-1,CASSLQASSYEQYF,TGCGCCAGCAGCTTACAGGCGAGCTCCTACGAGCAGTACTTC
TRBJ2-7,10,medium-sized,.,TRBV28,CASSGVEQYF,TGTGCCAGCAGCGGGGTCGAGCAGTACTTC
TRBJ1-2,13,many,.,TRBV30,CAWSEGGGYGYTF,TGTGCCTGGAGTGAAGGGGGAGGCTATGGCTACACCTTC
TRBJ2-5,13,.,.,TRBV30,CAWSVLFGETQYF,TGTGCCTGGAGTGTACTGTTCGGGGAGACCCAGTACTTC
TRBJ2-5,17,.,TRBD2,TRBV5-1,CASSLQGSREGRETQYF,TGCGCCAGCAGCTTGCAGGGATCGCGGGAGGGCCGTGAGACCCAGTACTTC
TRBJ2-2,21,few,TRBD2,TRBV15,CATSRDSRLAGVPPNTGELFF,TGTGCCACCAGCAGAGATTCGCGACTAGCGGGAGTTCCCCCGAACACCGGGGAGCTGTTTTTT
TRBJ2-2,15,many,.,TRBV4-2,CASSQDRTDTGELFF,TGTGCCAGCAGCCAAGACAGGACAGACACCGGGGAGCTGTTTTTT
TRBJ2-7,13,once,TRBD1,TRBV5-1,CASSWTGTYEQYF,TGCGCCAGCAGCTGGACAGGGACCTACGAGCAGTACTTC
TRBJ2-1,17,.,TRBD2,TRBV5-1,CASSLGGTSGIYNEQFF,TGCGCCAGCAGCTTGGGGGGGACTAGCGGGATCTACAATGAGCAGTTCTTC
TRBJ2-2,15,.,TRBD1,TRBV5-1,CASSRDRANTGELFF,TGCGCCAGCAGCCGAGACAGGGCGAACACCGGGGAGCTGTTTTTT
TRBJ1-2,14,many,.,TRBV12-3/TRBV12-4,CASASGGVMRGYTF,TGTGCCAGCGCGTCGGGGGGAGTTATGAGGGGCTACACCTTC
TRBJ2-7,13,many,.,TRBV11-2,CASSRDRTYEQYF,TGTGCCAGCAGTCGTGACAGGACCTACGAGCAGTACTTC
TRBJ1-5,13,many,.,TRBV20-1,CSAPDRGDRPQHF,TGCAGTGCCCCGGACAGAGGGGACCGGCCCCAGCATTTT
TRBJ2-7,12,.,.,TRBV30,CAWSVYGSEQYF,TGTGCCTGGAGTGTATACGGGAGCGAGCAGTACTTC
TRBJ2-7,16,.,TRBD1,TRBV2,CASSPSTGTGNYEQYF,TGTGCCAGCAGTCCCTCTACCGGGACAGGCAACTACGAGCAGTACTTC
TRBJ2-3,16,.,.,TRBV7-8,CASSSRESFSTDTQYF,TGTGCCAGCAGCTCCCGAGAGAGTTTCAGCACAGATACGCAGTATTTT
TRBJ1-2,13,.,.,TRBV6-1,CASSEARRNGYTF,TGTGCCAGCAGTGAAGCGCGACGGAACGGCTACACCTTC
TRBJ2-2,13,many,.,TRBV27,CASSLANTGELFF,TGTGCCAGCAGTCTGGCCAACACCGGGGAGCTGTTTTTT
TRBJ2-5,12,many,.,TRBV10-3,CAISEQGETQYF,TGTGCCATCAGTGAGCAGGGAGAGACCCAGTACTTC
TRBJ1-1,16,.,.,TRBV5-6,CASSLSGRAPSTEAFF,TGTGCCAGCAGCTTGAGTGGCAGGGCTCCGAGCACTGAAGCTTTCTTT
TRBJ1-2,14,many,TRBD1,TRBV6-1,CASSGNRGAEGYTF,TGTGCCAGCAGTGGAAACAGGGGCGCAGAGGGCTACACCTTC
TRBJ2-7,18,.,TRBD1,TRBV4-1,CASSQIIPRDRLIYEQYF,TGCGCCAGCAGCCAGATAATTCCCCGGGACAGACTCATCTACGAGCAGTACTTC
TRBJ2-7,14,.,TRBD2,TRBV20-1,CSAPRTSGSVWQYF,TGCAGTGCTCCCCGGACTAGCGGGAGTGTCTGGCAGTACTTC
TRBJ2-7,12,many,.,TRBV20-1,CSARGYSYEQYF,TGCAGTGCTAGAGGATATTCCTACGAGCAGTACTTC
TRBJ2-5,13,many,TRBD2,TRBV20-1,CSARGAGVETQYF,TGCAGTGCTAGAGGGGCGGGAGTAGAGACCCAGTACTTC
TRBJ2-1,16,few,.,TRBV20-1,CSACGWGKRQNNEQFF,TGCAGTGCCTGTGGATGGGGGAAGCGGCAAAACAATGAGCAGTTCTTC
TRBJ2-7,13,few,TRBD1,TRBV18,CASSGQGTYEQYF,TGTGCCAGCTCAGGACAGGGTACCTACGAGCAGTACTTC